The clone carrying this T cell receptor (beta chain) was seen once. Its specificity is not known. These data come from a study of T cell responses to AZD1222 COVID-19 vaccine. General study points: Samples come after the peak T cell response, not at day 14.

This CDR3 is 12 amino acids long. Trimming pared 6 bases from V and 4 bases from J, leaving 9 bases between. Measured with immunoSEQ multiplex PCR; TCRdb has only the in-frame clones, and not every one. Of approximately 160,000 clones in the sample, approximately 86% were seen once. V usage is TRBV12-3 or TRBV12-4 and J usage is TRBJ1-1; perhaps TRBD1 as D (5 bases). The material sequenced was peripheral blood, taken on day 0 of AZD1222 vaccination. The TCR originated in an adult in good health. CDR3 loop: CASSWGGTEAFF. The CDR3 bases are TGTGCCAGCAGCTGGGGGGGCACTGAAGCTTTCTTT.